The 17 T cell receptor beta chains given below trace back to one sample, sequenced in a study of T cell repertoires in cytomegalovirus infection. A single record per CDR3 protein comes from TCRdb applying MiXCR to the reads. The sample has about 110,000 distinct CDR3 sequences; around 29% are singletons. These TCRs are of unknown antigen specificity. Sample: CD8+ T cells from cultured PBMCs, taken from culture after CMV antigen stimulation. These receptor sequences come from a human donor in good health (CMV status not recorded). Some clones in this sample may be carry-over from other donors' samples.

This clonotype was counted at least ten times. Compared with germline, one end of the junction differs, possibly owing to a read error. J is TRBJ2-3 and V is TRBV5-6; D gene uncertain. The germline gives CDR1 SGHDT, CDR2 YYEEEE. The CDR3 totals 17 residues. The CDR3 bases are TGTGCCAGCAGTTTGGCATCGGCGAAATGGGGCACAGATACGCAGTATTTT. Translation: CASSLASAKWGTDTQYF.

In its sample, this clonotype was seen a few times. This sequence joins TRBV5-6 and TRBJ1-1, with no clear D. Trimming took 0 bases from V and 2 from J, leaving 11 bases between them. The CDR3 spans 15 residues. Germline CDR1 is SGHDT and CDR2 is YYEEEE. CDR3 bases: TGTGCCAGCAGCTTGGGAGCAGGAATAAACACTGAAGCTTTCTTT. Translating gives CASSLGAGINTEAFF.

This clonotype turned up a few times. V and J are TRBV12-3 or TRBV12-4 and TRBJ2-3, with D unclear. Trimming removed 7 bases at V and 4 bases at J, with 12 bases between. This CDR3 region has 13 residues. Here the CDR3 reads CASTPVGSDTQYF. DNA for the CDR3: TGTGCCAGCACCCCGGTGGGCTCAGATACGCAGTATTTT.

This CDR3 is CATSSFGLDGNIQYF. The CDR3 DNA sequence: TGTGCCACCAGCAGCTTTGGTTTGGACGGAAACATTCAGTACTTC. This chain uses TRBV15 with TRBJ2-4; D ambiguous. This CDR3 spans 15 amino acids. CDR1 is LNHNV, CDR2 YYDKDF, per germline (reference sequence). Trimming took off 3 bases at V and 6 bases at J, with 15 bases between the two ends. Using reference TRBV15 and TRBJ2-4 for the parts outside the CDR3, the full variable domain is DAMVIQNPRYQVTQFGKPVTLSCSQTLNHNVMYWYQQKSSQAPKLLFHYYDKDFNNEADTPDNFQSRRPNTSFCFLDIRSPGLGDTAMYLCATSSFGLDGNIQYFGAGTRLSVL.

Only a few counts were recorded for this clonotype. The CDR3 DNA reads as TGTGCCAGCAGCTCGTCGACAGTCAATTCACCCCTCCACTTT. Its protein is CASSSSTVNSPLHF. The chain uses TRBV7-8 and TRBJ1-6, with D tentatively TRBD1 (5 bases). Looked up from germline, CDR1 is SGHVS and CDR2 is FQNEAQ. The CDR3 is made up of 14 amino acids. V gave up 4 bases and J gave up 7 bases, with 11 bases separating them.

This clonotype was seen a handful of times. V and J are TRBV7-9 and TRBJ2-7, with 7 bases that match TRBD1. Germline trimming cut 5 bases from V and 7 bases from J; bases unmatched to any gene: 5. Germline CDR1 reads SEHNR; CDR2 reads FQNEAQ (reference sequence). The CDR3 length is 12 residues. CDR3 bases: TGTGCCAGCAGCCCGACAGGGAAAGAGCAGTACTTC. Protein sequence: CASSPTGKEQYF.

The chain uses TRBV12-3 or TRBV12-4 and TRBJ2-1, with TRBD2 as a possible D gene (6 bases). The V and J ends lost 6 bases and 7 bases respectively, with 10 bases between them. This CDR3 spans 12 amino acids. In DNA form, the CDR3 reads TGTGCCAGCAGGGGGGGACTGAATGAGCAGTTCTTC. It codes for CASRGGLNEQFF.

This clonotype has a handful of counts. CDR3 residues: CASSLPGQPQHF. Written as DNA, the CDR3 is TGTGCCAGCAGCTTACCGGGTCAGCCCCAGCATTTT. The chain links TRBV7-2 to TRBJ1-5; D gene uncertain. Trimming left V 2 bases short and J 6 bases short, with 5 bases between. The CDR3 has 12 residues. Germline CDR1 is SGHTA and CDR2 is FQGNSA.

DNA of the CDR3: TGTGCCAGCAGCCCGCGTGACGACAGAATGGTTACAGATACGCAGTATTTT. The encoded protein is CASSPRDDRMVTDTQYF. V and J are TRBV7-6 and TRBJ2-3, with D possibly matching TRBD1 (5 bases). Germline values: CDR1 SGHVS, CDR2 FNYEAQ. The germline V and J ends were trimmed by 5 bases and 3 bases, with 21 bases remaining between them. The CDR3 covers 17 residues.

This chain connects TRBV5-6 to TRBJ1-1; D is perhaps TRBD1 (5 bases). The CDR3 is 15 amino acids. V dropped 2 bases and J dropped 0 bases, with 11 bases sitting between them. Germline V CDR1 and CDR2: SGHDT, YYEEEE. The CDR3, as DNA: TGTGCCAGCAGCTTCAGGACATGTTTGAACACTGAAGCTTTCTTT. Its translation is CASSFRTCLNTEAFF.

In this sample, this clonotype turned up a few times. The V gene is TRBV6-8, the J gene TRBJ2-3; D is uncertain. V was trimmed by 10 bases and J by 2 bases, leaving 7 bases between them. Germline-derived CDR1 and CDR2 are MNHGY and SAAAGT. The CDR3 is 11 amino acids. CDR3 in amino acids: CATEDTDTQYF. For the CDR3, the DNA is TGTGCCACCGAGGACACAGATACGCAGTATTTT.

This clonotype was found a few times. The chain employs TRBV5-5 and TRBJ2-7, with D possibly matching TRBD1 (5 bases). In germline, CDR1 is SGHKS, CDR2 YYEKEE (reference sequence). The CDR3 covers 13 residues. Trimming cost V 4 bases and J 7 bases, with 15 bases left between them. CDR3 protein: CASSPSIGDEQYF. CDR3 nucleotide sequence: TGTGCCAGCAGCCCCAGTATAGGGGATGAGCAGTACTTC.

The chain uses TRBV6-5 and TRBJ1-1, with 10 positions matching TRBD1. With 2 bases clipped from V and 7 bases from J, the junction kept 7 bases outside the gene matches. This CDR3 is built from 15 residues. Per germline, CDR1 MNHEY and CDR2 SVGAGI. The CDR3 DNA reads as TGTGCCAGCAGTTACGGACAGGGGGGAGGGAATGAAGCTTTCTTT. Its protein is CASSYGQGGGNEAFF.

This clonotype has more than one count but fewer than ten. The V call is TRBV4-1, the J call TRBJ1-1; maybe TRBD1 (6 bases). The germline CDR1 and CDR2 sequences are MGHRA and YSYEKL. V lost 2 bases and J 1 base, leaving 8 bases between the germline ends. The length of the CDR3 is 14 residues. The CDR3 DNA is TGCGCCAGCAGCCAAATACAGGGGAACACTGAAGCTTTCTTT. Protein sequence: CASSQIQGNTEAFF.

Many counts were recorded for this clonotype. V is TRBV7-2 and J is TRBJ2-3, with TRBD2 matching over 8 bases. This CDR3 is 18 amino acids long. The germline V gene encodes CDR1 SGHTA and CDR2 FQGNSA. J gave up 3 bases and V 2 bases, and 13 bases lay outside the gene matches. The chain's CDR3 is CASSLFWRGADNTDTQYF. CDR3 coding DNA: TGTGCCAGCAGCTTATTTTGGCGGGGGGCCGATAATACAGATACGCAGTATTTT.

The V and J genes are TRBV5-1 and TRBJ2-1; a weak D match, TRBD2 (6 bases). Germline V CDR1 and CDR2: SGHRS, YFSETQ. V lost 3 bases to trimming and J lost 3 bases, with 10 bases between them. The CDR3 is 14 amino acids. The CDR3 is CASSSETSYNEQFF. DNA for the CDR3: TGCGCCAGCAGCTCGGAGACTAGCTACAATGAGCAGTTCTTC.

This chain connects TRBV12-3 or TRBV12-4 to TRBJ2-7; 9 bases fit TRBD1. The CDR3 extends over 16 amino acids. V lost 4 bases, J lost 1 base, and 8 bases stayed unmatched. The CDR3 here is CASSSDRDRESYEQYF. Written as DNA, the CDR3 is TGTGCCAGCAGTTCGGACCGGGACAGGGAATCCTACGAGCAGTACTTC.